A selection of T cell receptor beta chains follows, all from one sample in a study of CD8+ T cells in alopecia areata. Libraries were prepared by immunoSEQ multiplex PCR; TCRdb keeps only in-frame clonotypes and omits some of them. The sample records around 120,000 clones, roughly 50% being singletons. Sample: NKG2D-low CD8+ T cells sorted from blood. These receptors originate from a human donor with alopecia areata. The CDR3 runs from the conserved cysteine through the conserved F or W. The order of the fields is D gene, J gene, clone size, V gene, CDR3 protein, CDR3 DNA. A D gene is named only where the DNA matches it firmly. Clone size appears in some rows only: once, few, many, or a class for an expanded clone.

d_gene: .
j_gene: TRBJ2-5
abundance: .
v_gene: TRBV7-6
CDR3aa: CASSLGTSQETQYF
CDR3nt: TGTGCCAGCAGCCTGGGGACATCCCAAGAGACCCAGTACTTC

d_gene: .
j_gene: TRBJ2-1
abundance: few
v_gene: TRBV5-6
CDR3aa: CASSLARQAPFF
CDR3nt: TGTGCCAGCAGCTTGGCCCGACAGGCCCCGTTCTTC

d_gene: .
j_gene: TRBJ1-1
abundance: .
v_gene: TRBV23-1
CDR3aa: CASSQRVGLLHTEAFF
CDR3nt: TGCGCCAGCAGTCAACGCGTGGGACTCCTGCACACTGAAGCTTTCTTT

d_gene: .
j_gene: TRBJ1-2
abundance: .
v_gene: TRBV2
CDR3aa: CAGVTRVLGYTF
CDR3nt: TGTGCCGGAGTGACGCGGGTCCTAGGCTACACCTTC

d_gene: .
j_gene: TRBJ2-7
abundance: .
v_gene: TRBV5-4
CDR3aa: CASSFGSYEQYF
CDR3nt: TGTGCCAGCAGCTTCGGCTCCTACGAGCAGTACTTC

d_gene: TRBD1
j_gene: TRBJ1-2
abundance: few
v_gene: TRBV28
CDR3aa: CASSQGAMDIPAPDGYTF
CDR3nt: TGTGCCAGCAGTCAGGGGGCCATGGATATTCCCGCCCCCGATGGCTACACCTTC

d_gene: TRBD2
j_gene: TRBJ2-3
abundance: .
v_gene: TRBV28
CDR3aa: CASISGTSGGITDTQYF
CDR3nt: TGTGCCAGCATCTCCGGGACTAGCGGGGGTATCACAGATACGCAGTATTTT

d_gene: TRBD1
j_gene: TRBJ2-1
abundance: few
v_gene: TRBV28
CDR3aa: CASSGRDRGQYNEQFF
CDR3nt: TGTGCCAGCAGTGGTAGGGACAGGGGGCAATACAATGAGCAGTTCTTC

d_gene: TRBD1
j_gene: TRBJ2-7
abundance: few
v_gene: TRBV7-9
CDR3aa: CASSGTGGYEQYF
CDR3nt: TGTGCCAGCAGCGGGACAGGGGGTTACGAGCAGTACTTC

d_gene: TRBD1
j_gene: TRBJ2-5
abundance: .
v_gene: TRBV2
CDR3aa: CASSGTGEAPETQYF
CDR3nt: TGTGCCAGCAGTGGGACAGGGGAAGCTCCGGAGACCCAGTACTTC

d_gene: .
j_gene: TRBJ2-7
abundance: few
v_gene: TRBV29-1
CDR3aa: CSARTENYEQYF
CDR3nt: TGCAGCGCTAGGACAGAAAACTACGAGCAGTACTTC

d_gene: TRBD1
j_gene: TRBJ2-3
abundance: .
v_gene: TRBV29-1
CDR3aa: CSVRTGDADTQYF
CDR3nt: TGCAGCGTTAGGACAGGGGATGCAGATACGCAGTATTTT

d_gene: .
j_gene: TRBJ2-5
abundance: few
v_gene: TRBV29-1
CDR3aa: CSAIISGYGTQYF
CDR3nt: TGCAGCGCCATTATTTCGGGGTACGGGACCCAGTACTTC

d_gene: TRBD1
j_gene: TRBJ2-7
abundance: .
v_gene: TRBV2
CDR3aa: CASRDRDRPLYEQYF
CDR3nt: TGTGCCAGCAGGGACCGGGACAGACCTCTTTACGAGCAGTACTTC

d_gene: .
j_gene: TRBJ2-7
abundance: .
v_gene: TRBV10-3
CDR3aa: CAILSRDYEQYF
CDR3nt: TGTGCCATCCTCTCCCGGGACTACGAGCAGTACTTC

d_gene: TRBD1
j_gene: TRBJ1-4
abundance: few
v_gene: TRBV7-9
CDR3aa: CASSENRGSNEKLFF
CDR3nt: TGTGCCAGCAGCGAAAACAGGGGATCAAATGAAAAACTGTTTTTT

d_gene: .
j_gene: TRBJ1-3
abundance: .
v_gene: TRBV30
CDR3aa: CAWPSGNTIYF
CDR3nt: TGTGCCTGGCCATCGGGGAACACCATATATTTT

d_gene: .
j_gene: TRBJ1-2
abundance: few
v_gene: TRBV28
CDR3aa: CASSPDANYGYTF
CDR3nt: TGTGCCAGCAGCCCTGACGCTAACTATGGCTACACCTTC

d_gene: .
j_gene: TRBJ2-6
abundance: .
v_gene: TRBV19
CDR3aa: CASSIDLWSSGANVLTF
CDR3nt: TGTGCCAGTAGTATAGATCTATGGAGCTCTGGGGCCAACGTCCTGACTTTC

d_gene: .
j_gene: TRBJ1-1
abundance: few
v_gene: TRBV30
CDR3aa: CAWSGARDLAFF
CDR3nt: TGTGCCTGGAGTGGGGCCCGGGACTTAGCTTTCTTT

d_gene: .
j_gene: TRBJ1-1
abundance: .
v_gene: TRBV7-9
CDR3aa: CASSFGEAFF
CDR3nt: TGTGCCAGCAGCTTTGGAGAAGCTTTCTTT

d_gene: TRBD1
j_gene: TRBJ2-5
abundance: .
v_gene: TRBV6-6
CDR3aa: CASSTTPGTGRETQYF
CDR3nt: TGTGCCAGCAGTACGACACCAGGGACAGGGAGGGAGACCCAGTACTTC

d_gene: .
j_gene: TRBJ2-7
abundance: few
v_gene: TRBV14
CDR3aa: CASSQWGDSEQYF
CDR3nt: TGTGCCAGCAGCCAATGGGGTGACAGTGAGCAGTACTTC

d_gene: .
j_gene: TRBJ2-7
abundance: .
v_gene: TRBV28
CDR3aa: CASSKRTSSYEQYF
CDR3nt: TGTGCCAGCAGTAAGAGGACAAGCTCCTACGAGCAGTACTTC

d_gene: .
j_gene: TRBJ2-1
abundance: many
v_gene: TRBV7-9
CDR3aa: CASSLPGAYNEQFF
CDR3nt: TGTGCCAGCAGCTTACCGGGAGCCTACAATGAGCAGTTCTTC

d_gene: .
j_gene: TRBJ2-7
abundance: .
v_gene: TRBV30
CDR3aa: CAWSTGASYEQYF
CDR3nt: TGTGCCTGGAGTACCGGGGCCTCCTACGAGCAGTACTTC

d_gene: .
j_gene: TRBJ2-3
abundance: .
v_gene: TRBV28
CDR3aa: CASSLALLTDTQYF
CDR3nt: TGTGCCAGCAGTTTGGCCCTCCTCACAGATACGCAGTATTTT

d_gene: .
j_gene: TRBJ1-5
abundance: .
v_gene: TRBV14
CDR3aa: CASSQGGINQPQHF
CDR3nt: TGTGCCAGCAGCCAAGGGGGGATCAATCAGCCCCAGCATTTT

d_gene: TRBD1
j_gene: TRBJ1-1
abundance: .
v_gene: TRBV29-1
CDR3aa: CSVSLDREAFF
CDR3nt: TGCAGCGTTTCCTTGGACAGGGAAGCTTTCTTT

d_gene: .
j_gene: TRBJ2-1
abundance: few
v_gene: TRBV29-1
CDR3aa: CSVAEGPNEQFF
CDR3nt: TGCAGCGTTGCGGAGGGGCCCAATGAGCAGTTCTTC

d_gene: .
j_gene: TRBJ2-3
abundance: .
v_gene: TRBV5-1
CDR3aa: CASSLGSSLTDTQYF
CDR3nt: TGCGCCAGCAGCTTGGGTTCCAGCCTCACAGATACGCAGTATTTT

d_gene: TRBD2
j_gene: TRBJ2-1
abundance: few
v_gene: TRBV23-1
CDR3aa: CAILVSGSSYNEQFF
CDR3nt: TGCGCCATTCTTGTGAGCGGGAGCTCCTACAATGAGCAGTTCTTC

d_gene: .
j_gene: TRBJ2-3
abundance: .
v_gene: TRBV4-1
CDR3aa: CASSLRDGTDTQYF
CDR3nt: TGCGCCAGCAGCCTAAGGGACGGCACAGATACGCAGTATTTT

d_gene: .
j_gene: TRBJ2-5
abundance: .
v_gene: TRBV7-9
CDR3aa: CASSPYRETQYF
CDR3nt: TGTGCCAGCAGCCCCTACCGAGAGACCCAGTACTTC

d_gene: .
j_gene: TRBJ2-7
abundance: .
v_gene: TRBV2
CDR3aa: CASSESCF
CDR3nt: TGTGCCAGCAGTGAAAGCTGTTTC

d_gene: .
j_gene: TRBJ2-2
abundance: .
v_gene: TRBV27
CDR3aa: CASSLLTGELFF
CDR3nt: TGTGCCAGCAGTTTACTTACCGGGGAGCTGTTTTTT

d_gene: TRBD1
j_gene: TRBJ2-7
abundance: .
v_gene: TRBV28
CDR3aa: CASSYRGRYEQYF
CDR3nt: TGTGCCAGCAGTTACAGGGGGCGCTACGAGCAGTACTTC

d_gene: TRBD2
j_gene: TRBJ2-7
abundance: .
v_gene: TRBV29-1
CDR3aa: CSVEASGGHYEQYF
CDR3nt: TGCAGCGTTGAAGCTAGCGGGGGCCACTACGAGCAGTACTTC

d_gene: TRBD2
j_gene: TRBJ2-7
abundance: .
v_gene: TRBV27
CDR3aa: CASSLEAGGSYEQYF
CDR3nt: TGTGCCAGCAGTTTAGAAGCGGGAGGGTCCTACGAGCAGTACTTC

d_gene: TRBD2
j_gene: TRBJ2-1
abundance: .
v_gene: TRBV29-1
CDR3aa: CSVGSSGDEQFF
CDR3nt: TGCAGCGTTGGGTCTAGCGGTGATGAGCAGTTCTTC

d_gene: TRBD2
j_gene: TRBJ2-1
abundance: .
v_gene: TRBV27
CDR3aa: CASSFAGVYNEQFF
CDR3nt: TGTGCCAGCAGTTTTGCGGGAGTATACAATGAGCAGTTCTTC